This T cell receptor (beta chain) was sequenced during a study of PD-1 blockade in classical Hodgkin lymphoma. The length of the CDR3 is 16 residues. Every patient experienced relapse after autologous stem cell transplantation, and brentuximab vedotin exposure varied. Sequencing was performed with immunoSEQ multiplex PCR; in TCRdb, only in-frame clones are kept and a portion is missing. The table includes 90,000 to 100,000 clones, around nine tenths detected once. The sequencing used peripheral blood mononuclear cells (PBMCs), collected at baseline. This clonotype originated in a human donor with classical Hodgkin lymphoma. The chain joins TRBV21-1 to TRBJ2-7; TRBD1 reflects the table's D call only, with no check against the DNA. TRBV21-1 constitutes a pseudogene. The CDR3 reads CASSNSGQHGGYEQYF. The CDR3 bases are TGTGCCAGCTCCAACTCGGGACAGCACGGTGGTTACGAGCAGTACTTC.